This note documents a single TCR beta chain sequence. The table came from immunoSEQ multiplex PCR; TCRdb's copy has only in-frame clones and leaves some out. Of about 50,000 clones listed, around 90% are singletons. The data derive from a study of blood T cell repertoires in COVID-19. Germline CDR1 and CDR2: SGHTA and FQGNSA. The CDR3 has 14 amino acids. V lost 5 bases, J lost 5 bases, and 4 bases stayed unmatched. The origin of this receptor is a man aged 45-60 years with active COVID-19. V is TRBV7-2 and J is TRBJ1-1; 11 bases map to TRBD1. Sequencing was carried out using peripheral blood. CDR3: CASSPGTGGTEAFF. In DNA form, the CDR3 reads TGTGCCAGCAGCCCTGGGACAGGGGGGACTGAAGCTTTCTTT.